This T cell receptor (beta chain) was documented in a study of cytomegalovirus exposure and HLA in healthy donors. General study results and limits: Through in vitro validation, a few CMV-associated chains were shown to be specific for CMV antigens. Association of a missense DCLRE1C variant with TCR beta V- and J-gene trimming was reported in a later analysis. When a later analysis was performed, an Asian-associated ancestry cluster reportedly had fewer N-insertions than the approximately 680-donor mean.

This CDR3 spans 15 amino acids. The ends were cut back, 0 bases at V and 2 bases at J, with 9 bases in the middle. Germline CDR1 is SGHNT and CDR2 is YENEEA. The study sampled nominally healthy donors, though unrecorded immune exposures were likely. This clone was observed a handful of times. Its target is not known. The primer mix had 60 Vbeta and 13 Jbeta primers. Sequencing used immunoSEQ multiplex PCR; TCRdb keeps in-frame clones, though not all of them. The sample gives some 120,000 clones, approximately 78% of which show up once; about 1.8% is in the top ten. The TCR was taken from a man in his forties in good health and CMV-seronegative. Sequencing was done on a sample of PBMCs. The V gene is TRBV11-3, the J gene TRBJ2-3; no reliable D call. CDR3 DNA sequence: TGTGCCAGCAGCTTAGATCTTACAGACACAGATACGCAGTATTTT. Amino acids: CASSLDLTDTDTQYF.